The sequence of this T cell receptor (beta chain) was determined in a study of T cell responses to AZD1222 COVID-19 vaccine. The method was immunoSEQ multiplex PCR; TCRdb's version includes in-frame clones alone and lacks a portion of them. The sample has 85,000 to 130,000 clones, approximately 87% seen once; the top ten hold less than 3.5%. The CDR3 totals 15 residues. Germline loops: CDR1 SGHTA, CDR2 FQGTGA. Losses at the gene ends were 0 bases for V and 5 bases for J; bases not matched to a gene: 4. The TCR comes from an adult in good health. This specimen consisted of peripheral blood, obtained on day 0 of AZD1222 vaccination. This sequence joins TRBV7-3 and TRBJ2-1; 7 bases line up with TRBD1. DNA of the CDR3: TGTGCCAGCAGCTTAACGGGACAGCTTAACAATGAGCAGTTCTTC. Protein: CASSLTGQLNNEQFF. Combining the CDR3 with reference TRBV7-3 and TRBJ2-1 gives the whole variable domain GAGVSQTPSNKVTEKGKYVELRCDPISGHTALYWYRQSLGQGPEFLIYFQGTGAADDSGLPNDRFFAVRPEGSVSTLKIQRTERGDSAVYLCASSLTGQLNNEQFFGPGTRLTVL.